This T cell receptor beta chain stems from a study of siplizumab effects on memory and regulatory T cells. About this clone: As yet, its antigen is unknown.

General observations from the study: Poor capture below about 10^-5 frequency left most alloreactive clones unmapped to unstimulated subsets. Fewer alloreactive sequences mapped to unstimulated CD4+ memory cells under siplizumab.

Assays were performed on roughly 90,000 TCR templates per sample. Measured with immunoSEQ multiplex PCR; TCRdb has only the in-frame clones, and not every one. There are approximately 75,000 clones in the sample; about 92% occur only once, and about 5% lies in the top ten. The CDR3 totals 12 residues. Germline lookup yields CDR1 SQVTM and CDR2 ANQGSEA. V was trimmed by 7 bases and J by 4 bases, leaving 13 bases between them. This TCR derives from a human donor in good health. The J gene is TRBJ1-1, the V gene TRBV29-1, with D hard to call. Material: CD8+ T cells sorted from blood. CDR3 nucleotide sequence: TGCAGCGCCTTGCCCGGGAGCACTGAAGCTTTCTTT. It codes for CSALPGSTEAFF. The variable domain in full, with the rest retrieved from reference TRBV29-1 and TRBJ1-1, is SAVISQKPSRDICQRGTSLTIQCQVDSQVTMMFWYRQQPGQSLTLIATANQGSEATYESGFVIDKFPISRPNLTFSTLTVSNMSPEDSSIYLCSALPGSTEAFFGQGTRLTVV.